The T cell receptor (beta chain) under discussion was sequenced for a study of T cells in localized non-small cell lung cancer. The CDR3 spans 14 residues. J lost 3 bases, V lost 4 bases, and 4 bases had no gene match. From germline, CDR1 is MGHRA and CDR2 YSYEKL. Findings and limits, study-wide: Adjacent lung had a median about 57 of the 100 largest tumor clones. Adjacent uninvolved lung tissue had the highest T cell clonality, exceeding tumor.

Repertoires were generated with immunoSEQ multiplex PCR, while TCRdb's copy carries only in-frame clones and drops some. The top ten hold around a third of the sample, which has 35,000 to 50,000 clones, more than 75% seen once. In its sample, this clone was seen a few times. Its antigen is not known. This receptor was taken from a woman aged 40-69 years with stage II squamous cell lung carcinoma. Sequenced material: PBMCs, taken before any cancer treatment. This chain joins TRBV4-1 and TRBJ2-3; TRBD1 agrees at 7 bases. DNA of the CDR3: TGCGCCAGCAGCCCGTTACAGGGGACAGATACGCAGTATTTT. Its protein product is CASSPLQGTDTQYF.